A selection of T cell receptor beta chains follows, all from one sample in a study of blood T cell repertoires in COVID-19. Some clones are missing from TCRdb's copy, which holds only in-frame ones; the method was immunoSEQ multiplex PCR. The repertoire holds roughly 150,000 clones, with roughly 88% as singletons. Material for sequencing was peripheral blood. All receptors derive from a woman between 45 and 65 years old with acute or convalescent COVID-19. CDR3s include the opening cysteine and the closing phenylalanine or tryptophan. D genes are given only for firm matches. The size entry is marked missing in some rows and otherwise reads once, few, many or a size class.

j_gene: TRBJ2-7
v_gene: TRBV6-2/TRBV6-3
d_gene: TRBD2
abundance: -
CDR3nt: TGTGCCAGCAGTTCACCAGGACTAGCGGGAGGGCGCGAGCAGTACTTC
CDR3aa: CASSSPGLAGGREQYF

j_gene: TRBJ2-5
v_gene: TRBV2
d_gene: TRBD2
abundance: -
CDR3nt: TGTGCCAGCAGTGAAGATCGGACTAGCGGGGCAGGGGAGACCCAGTACTTC
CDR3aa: CASSEDRTSGAGETQYF

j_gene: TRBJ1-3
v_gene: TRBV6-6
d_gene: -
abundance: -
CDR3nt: TGTGCCAGCAGTCTCCCCGCAGGGGCCTTTGGAAACACCATATATTTT
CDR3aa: CASSLPAGAFGNTIYF

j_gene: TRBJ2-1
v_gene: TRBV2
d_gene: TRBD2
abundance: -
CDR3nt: TGTGCCAGCAGTCGAGCGGGAGGAAATTACAATGAGCAGTTCTTC
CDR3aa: CASSRAGGNYNEQFF

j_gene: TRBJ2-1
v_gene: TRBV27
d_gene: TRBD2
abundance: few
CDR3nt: TGTGCCAGCAGTCTCAGACTAGCGGGAGGGGTAGGGGAGCAGTTCTTC
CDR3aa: CASSLRLAGGVGEQFF

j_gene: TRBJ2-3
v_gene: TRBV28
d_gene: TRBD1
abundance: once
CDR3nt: TGTGCCAGCAGCTCATCGGGCAGGGGGTTAACAGATACGCAGTATTTT
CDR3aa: CASSSSGRGLTDTQYF

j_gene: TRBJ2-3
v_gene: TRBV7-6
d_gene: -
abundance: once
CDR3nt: TGTGCCAGCAGCTCTAGCCGGGGTAGTGATACGCAGTATTTT
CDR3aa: CASSSSRGSDTQYF

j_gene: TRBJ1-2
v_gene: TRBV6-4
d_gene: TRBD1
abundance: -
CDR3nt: TGTGCCAGCAGTGACTACATGGGGGACAGGGACTATGGCTACACCTTC
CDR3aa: CASSDYMGDRDYGYTF

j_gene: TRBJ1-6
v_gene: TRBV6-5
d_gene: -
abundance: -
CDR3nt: TGTGCCACAAAGCGGCAGGGAGGCAATTCACCCCTCCACTTT
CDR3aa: CATKRQGGNSPLHF

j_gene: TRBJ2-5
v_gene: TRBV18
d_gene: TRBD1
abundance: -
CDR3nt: TGTGCCAGCTCACCGCTAGGACAGGGATCAGGAGAGACCCAGTACTTC
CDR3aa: CASSPLGQGSGETQYF

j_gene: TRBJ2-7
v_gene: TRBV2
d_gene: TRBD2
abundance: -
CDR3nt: TGTGCCAGCAGGGGGACTAGCGGGGGGTACGAGCAGTACTTC
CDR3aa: CASRGTSGGYEQYF

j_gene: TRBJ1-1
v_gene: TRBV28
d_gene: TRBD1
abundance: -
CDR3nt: TGTGCCAGCAGCTTACATCTGGACAGGGCTGTGAACACTGAAGCTTTCTTT
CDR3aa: CASSLHLDRAVNTEAFF

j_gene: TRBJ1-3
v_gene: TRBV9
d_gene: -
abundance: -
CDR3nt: TGTGCCAGCAGCCCGCGACAGGCAGCTGGAAACACCATATATTTT
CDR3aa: CASSPRQAAGNTIYF

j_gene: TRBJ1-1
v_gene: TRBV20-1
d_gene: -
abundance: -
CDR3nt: TGCAGTGCTAGTAGGCAGGGCAACACTGAAGCTTTCTTT
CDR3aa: CSASRQGNTEAFF

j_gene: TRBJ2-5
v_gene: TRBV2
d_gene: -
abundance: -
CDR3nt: TGTGCCAGCAGTGAAGCGGGACTGTCAGAGACCCAGTACTTC
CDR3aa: CASSEAGLSETQYF

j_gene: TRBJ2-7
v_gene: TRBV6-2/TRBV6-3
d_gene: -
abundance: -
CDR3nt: TGTGCCAGCAGTTACTCTCCAGGCGAGCAGTACTTC
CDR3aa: CASSYSPGEQYF

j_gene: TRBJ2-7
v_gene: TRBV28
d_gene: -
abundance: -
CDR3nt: TGTGCCAGCTCCCTCGGGTTCTACGAGCAGTACTTC
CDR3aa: CASSLGFYEQYF

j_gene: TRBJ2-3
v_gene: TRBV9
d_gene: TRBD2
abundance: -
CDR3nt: TGTGCCAGCAGCGTATCTGGCGGGGGGAAAACAGATACGCAGTATTTT
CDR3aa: CASSVSGGGKTDTQYF

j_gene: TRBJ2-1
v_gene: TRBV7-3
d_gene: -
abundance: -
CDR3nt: TGTGCCAGCAGCTTAACTGGCGACGGAAGCGTGAGGAATGAGCAGTTCTTC
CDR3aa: CASSLTGDGSVRNEQFF

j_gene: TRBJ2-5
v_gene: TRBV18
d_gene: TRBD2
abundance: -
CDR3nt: TGTGCCAGCTCACCACCGGGGAGGGGAGGCGAGACCCAGTACTTC
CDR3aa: CASSPPGRGGETQYF

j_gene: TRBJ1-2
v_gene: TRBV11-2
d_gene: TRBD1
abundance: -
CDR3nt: TGTGCCAGCAGCCCCCGACCCTCGGACAGGGGCGCCTATGGCTACACCTTC
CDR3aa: CASSPRPSDRGAYGYTF

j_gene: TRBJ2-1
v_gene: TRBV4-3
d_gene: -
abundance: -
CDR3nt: TGCGCCAGCAGCCAAGGGCAGGGATACTACAATGAGCAGTTCTTC
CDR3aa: CASSQGQGYYNEQFF

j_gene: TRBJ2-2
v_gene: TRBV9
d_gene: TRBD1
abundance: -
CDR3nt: TGTGCCAGCAGCGTAGGGTCAGGGGGAATCGCCGGGGAGCTGTTTTTT
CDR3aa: CASSVGSGGIAGELFF

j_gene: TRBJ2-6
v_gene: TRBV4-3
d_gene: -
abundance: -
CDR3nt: TGCGCCAGCAGCTTAGAATTTCTATCTGGGGCCAACGTCCTGACTTTC
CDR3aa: CASSLEFLSGANVLTF

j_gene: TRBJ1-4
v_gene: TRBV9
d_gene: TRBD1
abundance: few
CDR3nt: TGTGCCAGCAGCCTTACGGGACAGGGTTTAAATGAAAAACTGTTTTTT
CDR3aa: CASSLTGQGLNEKLFF

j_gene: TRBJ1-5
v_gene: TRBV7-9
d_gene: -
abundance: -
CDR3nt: TGTGCCAGCAGTCCAGGGTATATGGAGCCCCAGCATTTT
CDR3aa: CASSPGYMEPQHF

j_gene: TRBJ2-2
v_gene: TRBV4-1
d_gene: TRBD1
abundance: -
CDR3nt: TGCGCCAGCAGCCACCACGGACAGGGGGACACCGGGGAGCTGTTTTTT
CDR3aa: CASSHHGQGDTGELFF

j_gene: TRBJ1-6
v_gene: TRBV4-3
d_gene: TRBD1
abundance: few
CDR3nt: TGCGCCAGCAGCCAAGATGGCGGACAGGGTTCACCCCTCCACTTT
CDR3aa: CASSQDGGQGSPLHF

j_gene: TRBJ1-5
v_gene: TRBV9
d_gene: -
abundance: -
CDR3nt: TGTGCCAGCAGCGTAGTCAGGGGCCTCAATCAGCCCCAGCATTTT
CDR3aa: CASSVVRGLNQPQHF

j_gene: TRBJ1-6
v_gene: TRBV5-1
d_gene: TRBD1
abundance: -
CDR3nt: TGCGCCAGCAGCCACGGGACAGGGCGCTCCTATAATTCACCCCTCCACTTT
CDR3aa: CASSHGTGRSYNSPLHF

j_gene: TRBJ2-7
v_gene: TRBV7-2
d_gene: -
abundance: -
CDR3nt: TGTGCCAGCAGCTTATCTCCAGGTAACTACGAGCAGTACTTC
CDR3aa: CASSLSPGNYEQYF

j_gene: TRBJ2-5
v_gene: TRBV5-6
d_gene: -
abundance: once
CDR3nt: TGTGCCAGCAGCTTCTTTCAGCGGGCTAGTACGGGGGAGACCCAGTACTTC
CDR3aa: CASSFFQRASTGETQYF

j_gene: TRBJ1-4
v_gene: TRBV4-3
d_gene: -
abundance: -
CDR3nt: TGCGCCAGCAGCCAAGGGAAGGGGCTATATCTTGAAAAACTGTTTTTT
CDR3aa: CASSQGKGLYLEKLFF

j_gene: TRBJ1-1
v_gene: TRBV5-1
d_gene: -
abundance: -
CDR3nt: TGCGCCAGCCGTCCACGGGGGGAGTCCACTGAAGCTTTCTTT
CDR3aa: CASRPRGESTEAFF

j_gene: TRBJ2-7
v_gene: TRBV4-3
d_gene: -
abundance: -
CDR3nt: TGCGCCAGCCCACGGTGTTCCGCGCCTGAAGTGGAGCAGTACTTC
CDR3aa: CASPRCSAPEVEQYF

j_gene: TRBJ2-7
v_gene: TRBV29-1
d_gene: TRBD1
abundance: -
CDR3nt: TGCAGCGCCGGGACAGGGCTGGGCGACGAGCAGTACTTC
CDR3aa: CSAGTGLGDEQYF

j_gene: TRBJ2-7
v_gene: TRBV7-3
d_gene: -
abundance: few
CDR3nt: TGTGCCAGCAGCTTAACGAAAGGGGCCGAGCAGTACTTC
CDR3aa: CASSLTKGAEQYF

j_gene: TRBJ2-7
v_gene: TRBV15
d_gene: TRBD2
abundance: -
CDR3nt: TGTGCCACCAGCTCCGGACTAGCGCTAGACGAGCAGTACTTC
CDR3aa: CATSSGLALDEQYF

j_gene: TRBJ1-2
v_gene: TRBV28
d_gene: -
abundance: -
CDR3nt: TGTGCCAGCAGTCCTCCTGGCAGGGTGGCTGGATACACCTTC
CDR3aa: CASSPPGRVAGYTF

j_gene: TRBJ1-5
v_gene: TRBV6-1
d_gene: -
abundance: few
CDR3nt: TGTGCCAGCAGTGAACACAGGGCGGACCAGCCCCAGCATTTT
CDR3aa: CASSEHRADQPQHF

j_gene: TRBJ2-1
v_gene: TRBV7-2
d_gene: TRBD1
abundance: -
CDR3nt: TGTGCCAGCAGCTTAGGGGACAGGTGGCCAATGAGACAGTTCTTC
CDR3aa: CASSLGDRWPMRQFF

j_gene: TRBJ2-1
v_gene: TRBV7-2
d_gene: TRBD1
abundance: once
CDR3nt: TGTGCCAGCAGCTCGGGACAGGGGGCGCAGAATGAGCAGTTCTTC
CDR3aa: CASSSGQGAQNEQFF

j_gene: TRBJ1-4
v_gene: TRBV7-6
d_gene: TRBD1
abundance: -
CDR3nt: TGTGCCAGCAGCCTTGGACAGGCGGGAGGTGAAAAACTGTTTTTT
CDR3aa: CASSLGQAGGEKLFF